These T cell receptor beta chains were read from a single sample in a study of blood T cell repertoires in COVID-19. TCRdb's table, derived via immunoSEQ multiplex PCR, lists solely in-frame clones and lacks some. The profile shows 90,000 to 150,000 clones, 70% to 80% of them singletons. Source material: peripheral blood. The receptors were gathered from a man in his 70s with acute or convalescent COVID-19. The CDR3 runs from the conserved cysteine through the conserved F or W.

CDR3aa: CASSEAGQGEQYF; v_gene: TRBV2; j_gene: TRBJ2-7
CDR3aa: CASNLNYGYTF; v_gene: TRBV7-2; j_gene: TRBJ1-2
CDR3aa: CATRDRGINEQFF; v_gene: TRBV24-1; j_gene: TRBJ2-1
CDR3aa: CAWSVGGTVLATNEKLFF; v_gene: TRBV30; j_gene: TRBJ1-4
CDR3aa: CASSFKGMTEAFF; v_gene: TRBV6-6; j_gene: TRBJ1-1
CDR3aa: CATIGTGAGDTQYF; v_gene: TRBV24-1; j_gene: TRBJ2-3
CDR3aa: CASSGGLEQYF; v_gene: TRBV27; j_gene: TRBJ2-7
CDR3aa: CASSVTGEAVYEQYF; v_gene: TRBV7-9; j_gene: TRBJ2-7
CDR3aa: CASSSPGGQQNYEQYF; v_gene: TRBV5-4; j_gene: TRBJ2-7
CDR3aa: CASSDDSATNEKLFF; v_gene: TRBV6-4; j_gene: TRBJ1-4
CDR3aa: CASSRDRAGNSPLHF; v_gene: TRBV18; j_gene: TRBJ1-6